This TCR beta chain derives from a study of blood T cell repertoires in COVID-19 (TCRdb year 2020). A note on the overall study: The collaborator samples originated in the United States, Italy and Spain and spanned the acute and convalescent phases of COVID-19. The prospective study material was composed of cDNA or gDNA derived from T cells, B-cell-depleted T cells, or PBMCs. Subjects who had been exposed to COVID-19, were actively infected with it, or had recovered from it provided the deeply sampled blood TCRbeta repertoires that made up the dataset. A freely available public database, intended as a resource for researchers studying the immune response to SARS-CoV-2, is where the repertoires were released. Samples came from the ongoing ImmuneRACE study (first 160 participants) plus 1,254 subjects from 6 global collaborators. Nearly every sample came with metadata listing a de-identified subject ID, COVID-19 status, age in years and sex. Where HLA class I and class II types were available, the types were taken from metadata supplied by the sample provider, not from assay-based typing. Beyond this particular receptor, the publication reports: The quantity of clinical and demographic metadata differed by source and by participant and was supplied without curation.

Enrolling through a virtual design, the prospective study's participants ranged in age from roughly 18 to 90 years and lived across some 22 United States geographic areas. To assign participants to cohorts, the prospective study relied on clinical history that participants themselves reported in a screening survey and a study questionnaire. For ImmuneRACE Cohort 3, a participant was defined as recovered based on two consecutive negative NP/OP PCR tests, clearance by a healthcare professional, or resolution of symptoms. Mobile phlebotomists in the prospective study collected whole blood, serum and a nasopharyngeal or oropharyngeal swab from every participant. Additional blood draws and questionnaires over an approximately two-month period could optionally be provided by prospective study participants. Before DNA extraction, blood samples from the prospective study were shipped at room temperature or frozen.

The CDR3 sequence holds 14 residues, the cysteine and phenylalanine included. Only CDR3 DNA remains: 42 bases, in frame from the first base. V sheds 8 bases and J sheds 3 bases, leaving 14 bases between their ends. CDR1 and CDR2 are read off the germline V gene as SNHLY and FYNNEI. TCRbeta CDR3 regions were amplified from genomic DNA using the immunoSEQ Assay, a bias-controlled multiplex PCR. Per the source publication's procedure: Nucleated cell counts per sample were estimated from amplification of reference gene primers within the assay. Sequence reads were collapsed and filtered to measure the absolute abundance of every unique TCRbeta CDR3 rearrangement. Productive Simpson clonality was computed per sample as the square root of Simpson's diversity index over productive rearrangements. TCRdb mirrors the immuneACCESS table, restricted to in-frame sequences. Some clones are absent from its copies; in checked studies, under half trace to an unresolved V gene, and the reason for the others is unknown. The D gene and trimming were derived from the DNA, and the V and J assignments and clone size from that table. The table for this sample lists hundreds of thousands of clones; about 83% of them were counted only once. The ten largest account for roughly 2% of the sample.

With respect to this clone: Its antigen has not been determined. Nothing much larger sits one base from this clone, and base qualities are not available.

The TCR originated in a woman between 45 and 60 years old who had recovered from COVID-19. Recombination linked TRBV2 to TRBJ1-5, with the identity of the D gene unclear. The sequencing sample was made of PBMCs or T cells enriched from blood (not recorded which). The DNA sequence is given as TGTGCCAGCTCTCCGGGGAGGGACAATCAGCCCCAGCATTTT. Translated, this gives CASSPGRDNQPQHF.